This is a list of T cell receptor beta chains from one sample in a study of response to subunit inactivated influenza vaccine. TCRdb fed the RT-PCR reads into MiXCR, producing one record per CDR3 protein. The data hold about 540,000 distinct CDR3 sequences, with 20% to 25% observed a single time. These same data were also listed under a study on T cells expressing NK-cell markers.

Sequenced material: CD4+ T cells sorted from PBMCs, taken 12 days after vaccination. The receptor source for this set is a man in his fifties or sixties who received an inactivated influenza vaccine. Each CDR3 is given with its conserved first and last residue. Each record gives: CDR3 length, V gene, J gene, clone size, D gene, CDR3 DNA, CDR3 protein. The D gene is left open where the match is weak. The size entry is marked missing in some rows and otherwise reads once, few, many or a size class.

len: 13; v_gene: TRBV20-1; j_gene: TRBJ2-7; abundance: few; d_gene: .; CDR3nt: TGCAGTGCCACGGGACTTAAAACCTACGAGCAGTACTTC; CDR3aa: CSATGLKTYEQYF
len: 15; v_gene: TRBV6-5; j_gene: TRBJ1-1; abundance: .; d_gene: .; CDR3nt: TGTGCCAGCAGTTACGATCCCAGGCTGAACACTGAAGCTTTCTTT; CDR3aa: CASSYDPRLNTEAFF
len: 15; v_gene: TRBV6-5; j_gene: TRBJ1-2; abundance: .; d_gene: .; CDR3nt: TGTGCCAGCAGTTACTTTCCGGGCTCAGAGGATGGCTACACCTTC; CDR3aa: CASSYFPGSEDGYTF
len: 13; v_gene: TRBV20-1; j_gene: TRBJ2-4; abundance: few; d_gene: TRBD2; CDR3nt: TGCAGTGCTAGAGAGGGGCGGGGGGGCCCTCAGTACTTC; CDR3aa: CSAREGRGGPQYF
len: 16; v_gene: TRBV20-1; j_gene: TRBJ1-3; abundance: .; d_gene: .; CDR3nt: TGCAGTGCTAGAAGGGGGGGCCCTTTCTCTGGAAACACCATATATTTT; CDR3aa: CSARRGGPFSGNTIYF
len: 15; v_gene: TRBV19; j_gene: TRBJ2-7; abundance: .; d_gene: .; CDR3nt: TGTGCCAGTAGTATAGGGGGGGACAGCGCCTACGAGCAGTACTTC; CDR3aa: CASSIGGDSAYEQYF
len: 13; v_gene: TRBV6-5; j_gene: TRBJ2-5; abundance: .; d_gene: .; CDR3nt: TGTGCCAGCAGTTACCAGGACAAAGAGACCCAGTACTTC; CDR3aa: CASSYQDKETQYF
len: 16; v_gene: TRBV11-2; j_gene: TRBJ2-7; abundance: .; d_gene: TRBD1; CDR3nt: TGTGCCAGCAGCGCGGGGACAGGCCTCCTCTCCTACGAGCAGTACTTC; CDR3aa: CASSAGTGLLSYEQYF
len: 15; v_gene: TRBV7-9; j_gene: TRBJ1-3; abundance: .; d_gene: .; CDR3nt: TGTGCCAGCAGCCCCCGGTGGGAGTTTGGAAACACCATATATTTT; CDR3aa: CASSPRWEFGNTIYF
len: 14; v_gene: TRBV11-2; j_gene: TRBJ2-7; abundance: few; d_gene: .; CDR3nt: TGTGCCAGCAGCTTAGGGGACGGTTCCTACGAGCAGTACTTC; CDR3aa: CASSLGDGSYEQYF
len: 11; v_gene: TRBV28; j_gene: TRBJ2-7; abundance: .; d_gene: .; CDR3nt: TGTGCCAGCAGTGCTAAGGGGTTCCACCTATTC; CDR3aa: CASSAKGFHLF
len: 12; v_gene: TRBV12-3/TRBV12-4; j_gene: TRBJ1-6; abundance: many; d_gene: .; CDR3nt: TGTGCCAGCAGTTTCGGGAATTCACCCCTCCACTTT; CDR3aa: CASSFGNSPLHF
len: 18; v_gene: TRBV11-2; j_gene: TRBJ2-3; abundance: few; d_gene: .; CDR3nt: TGTGCCAGCAGCTTAGAAGTAGTTGGATTTTCTAGCGCAGATACGCAGTATTTT; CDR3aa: CASSLEVVGFSSADTQYF
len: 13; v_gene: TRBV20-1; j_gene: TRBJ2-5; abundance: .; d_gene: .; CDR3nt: TGCAGTGCTAGCGTTGTGGGCCAAGAGACCCAGTACTTC; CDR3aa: CSASVVGQETQYF
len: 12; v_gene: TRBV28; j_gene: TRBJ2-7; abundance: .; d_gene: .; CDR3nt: TGTGCCAGCTACGGAGCGGGCTACGAGCAGTACTTC; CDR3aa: CASYGAGYEQYF
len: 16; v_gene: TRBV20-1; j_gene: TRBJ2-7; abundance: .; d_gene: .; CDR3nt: TGCAGTGCTAGAGCGGTCCGGGACCAGACCCACCGGGAGCAGTACTTC; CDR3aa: CSARAVRDQTHREQYF
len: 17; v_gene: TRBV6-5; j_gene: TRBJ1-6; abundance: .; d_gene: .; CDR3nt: TGTGCCAGCGTTGCCCGGGACTACAACTCCTATAATTCACCCCTCCACTTT; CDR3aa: CASVARDYNSYNSPLHF
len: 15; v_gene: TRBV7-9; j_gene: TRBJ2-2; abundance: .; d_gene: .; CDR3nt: TGTGCCAGCGTACGGGATTCGAGCTACACCGGGGAGCTGTTTTTT; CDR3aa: CASVRDSSYTGELFF
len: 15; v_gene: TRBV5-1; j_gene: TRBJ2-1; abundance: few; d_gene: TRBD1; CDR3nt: TGCGCCAGCAGAGGACAGGGGGTAAAGTACAATGAGCAGTTCTTC; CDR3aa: CASRGQGVKYNEQFF
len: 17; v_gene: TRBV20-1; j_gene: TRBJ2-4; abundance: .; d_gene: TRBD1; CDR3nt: TGCAGTGCTAGAGGGGACAGTGCGTATACAGCCAAAAACATTCAGTACTTC; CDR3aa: CSARGDSAYTAKNIQYF
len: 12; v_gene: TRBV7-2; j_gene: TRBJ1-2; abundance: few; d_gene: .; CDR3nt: TGTGCCAGCAGGGGACAACCGGATGGCTACACCTTC; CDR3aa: CASRGQPDGYTF
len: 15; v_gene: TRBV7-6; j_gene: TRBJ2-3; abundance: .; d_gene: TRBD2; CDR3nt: TGTGCCAGCAGCATTGGACTAGCGGGGACAGATACGCAGTATTTT; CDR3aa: CASSIGLAGTDTQYF
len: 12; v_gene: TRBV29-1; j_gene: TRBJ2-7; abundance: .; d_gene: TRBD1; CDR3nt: TGCAGCGTTGCGGCAGGGGGCTACGAGCAGTACTTC; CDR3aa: CSVAAGGYEQYF
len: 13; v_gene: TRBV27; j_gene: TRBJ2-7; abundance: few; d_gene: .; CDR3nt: TGTGCCAGCCGGTACTCCGGGAGCCACGAGCAGTACTTC; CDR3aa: CASRYSGSHEQYF
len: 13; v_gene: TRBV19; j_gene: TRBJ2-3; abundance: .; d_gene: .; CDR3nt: TGTGCCAGTAGCGGGGGGCCCTCAGATACGCAGTATTTT; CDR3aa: CASSGGPSDTQYF
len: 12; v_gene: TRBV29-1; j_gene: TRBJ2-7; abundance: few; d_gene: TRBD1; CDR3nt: TGCAGCGTCAAAGGGACAGGGGACGAGCAGTACTTC; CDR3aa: CSVKGTGDEQYF